This TCR beta chain was identified in a study of blood T cell repertoires in COVID-19. Study summary: The samples span acute and convalescent COVID-19 from the United States, Italy and Spain. T cells, B-cell-depleted T cells, or PBMCs supplied cDNA or gDNA.

Study processing details: Cell counts per sample came from amplifying reference gene primers. TCRdb's copy holds only in-frame clones and misses some; the assay was immunoSEQ multiplex PCR. Clone size and V and J calls were adopted from that table, with D and trimming inferred from the DNA. This sample has 90,000 or so clones; 75% to 90% occur once, and the top ten carry 1% to 1.5%. CDR3 size: 14 residues. Germline V gives CDR1 LNHDA, CDR2 SQIVND (reference sequence). The germline V and J ends were trimmed by 3 bases and 5 bases, with 13 bases remaining between them. The sequenced sample consisted of peripheral blood. The TCR was taken from a man aged 80 or over with active or convalescent COVID-19. V is TRBV19 and J is TRBJ1-2, with a possible D match to TRBD1 (5 bases). CDR3 DNA: TGTGCCAGTAGTATTCTAGACAGACTTTATGGCTACACCTTC. This sequence encodes CASSILDRLYGYTF.